A selection of T cell receptor beta chains follows, all from one sample in a study of blood T cell repertoires in COVID-19. Profiled with immunoSEQ multiplex PCR; TCRdb holds only in-frame clones, not every one. The sample lists about 160,000 clones; roughly 81% were seen once. Sequencing used peripheral blood. Receptors originate from a man aged 35 to 55 with acute or convalescent COVID-19. CDR3s include the opening cysteine and the closing phenylalanine or tryptophan. The order of the fields is clone size, V gene, J gene, D gene, CDR3 protein, CDR3 DNA. D genes are given only for firm matches. Expanded clones are given a class, and other clones once, few, many or no size at all.

clone size: .
V gene: TRBV5-4
J gene: TRBJ2-3
D gene: TRBD1
CDR3 protein: CASSLGGTGSDTQYF
CDR3 DNA: TGTGCCAGCAGCTTGGGAGGGACAGGGTCAGATACGCAGTATTTT

clone size: .
V gene: TRBV11-2
J gene: TRBJ2-2
D gene: TRBD1
CDR3 protein: CASSARGAGQGTTGELFF
CDR3 DNA: TGTGCCAGCAGCGCGAGGGGGGCGGGACAGGGGACGACCGGGGAGCTGTTTTTT

clone size: .
V gene: TRBV14
J gene: TRBJ2-3
D gene: TRBD2
CDR3 protein: CASSRTTSGEDTQYF
CDR3 DNA: TGTGCCAGCAGCCGTACGACTAGCGGGGAAGATACGCAGTATTTT

clone size: .
V gene: TRBV6-6
J gene: TRBJ1-2
D gene: .
CDR3 protein: CASSYPYGAINYGYTF
CDR3 DNA: TGTGCCAGCAGTTACCCGTATGGGGCGATTAACTATGGCTACACCTTC

clone size: .
V gene: TRBV4-2
J gene: TRBJ2-5
D gene: TRBD2
CDR3 protein: CASSQGRGQETQYF
CDR3 DNA: TGTGCCAGCAGCCAAGGGCGGGGGCAAGAGACCCAGTACTTC

clone size: .
V gene: TRBV9
J gene: TRBJ1-4
D gene: TRBD1
CDR3 protein: CASSAGTGRILANEKLFF
CDR3 DNA: TGTGCCAGCAGCGCCGGGACAGGTCGGATCCTAGCTAATGAAAAACTGTTTTTT

clone size: .
V gene: TRBV3-1/TRBV3-2
J gene: TRBJ1-5
D gene: .
CDR3 protein: CASSQGGSNQPQHF
CDR3 DNA: TGTGCCAGCAGCCAAGGAGGGAGCAATCAGCCCCAGCATTTT

clone size: .
V gene: TRBV6-5
J gene: TRBJ1-2
D gene: .
CDR3 protein: CASSKGRAEGGYTF
CDR3 DNA: TGTGCCAGCAGTAAGGGACGGGCGGAGGGAGGCTACACCTTC

clone size: .
V gene: TRBV19
J gene: TRBJ2-7
D gene: .
CDR3 protein: CASSMIRGAPHEQYF
CDR3 DNA: TGTGCCAGTAGTATGATTCGGGGGGCGCCCCACGAGCAGTACTTC

clone size: .
V gene: TRBV5-5
J gene: TRBJ1-3
D gene: TRBD1
CDR3 protein: CASSFETGGTFTDTIYF
CDR3 DNA: TGTGCCAGCAGCTTCGAGACAGGGGGCACTTTTACGGACACCATATATTTT

clone size: .
V gene: TRBV4-3
J gene: TRBJ2-1
D gene: TRBD2
CDR3 protein: CASSPTSSGTRGEQFF
CDR3 DNA: TGCGCCAGCAGCCCGACTTCTAGCGGGACCCGTGGTGAGCAGTTCTTC

clone size: .
V gene: TRBV15
J gene: TRBJ2-7
D gene: .
CDR3 protein: CATSISSEAHEQYF
CDR3 DNA: TGTGCCACCAGCATATCTTCCGAGGCCCACGAGCAGTACTTC

clone size: .
V gene: TRBV6-6
J gene: TRBJ2-1
D gene: TRBD2
CDR3 protein: CASRGLAGATYNEQFF
CDR3 DNA: TGTGCCAGCAGGGGACTAGCGGGGGCTACCTACAATGAGCAGTTCTTC

clone size: .
V gene: TRBV5-8
J gene: TRBJ2-3
D gene: .
CDR3 protein: CASSFQGRGSTDTQYF
CDR3 DNA: TGTGCCAGCAGCTTTCAGGGACGGGGGAGCACAGATACGCAGTATTTT

clone size: .
V gene: TRBV28
J gene: TRBJ1-1
D gene: .
CDR3 protein: CASSFSQGRTEAFF
CDR3 DNA: TGTGCCAGCAGTTTCAGCCAGGGCAGGACTGAAGCTTTCTTT

clone size: .
V gene: TRBV19
J gene: TRBJ2-7
D gene: .
CDR3 protein: CASSALTLDRLPSYEQYF
CDR3 DNA: TGTGCCAGTAGTGCCCTTACCCTTGACAGGCTTCCCTCCTACGAGCAGTACTTC

clone size: .
V gene: TRBV10-3
J gene: TRBJ1-1
D gene: .
CDR3 protein: CAISDSRDFTEAFF
CDR3 DNA: TGTGCCATCAGTGACTCTCGAGACTTCACTGAAGCTTTCTTT

clone size: .
V gene: TRBV4-2
J gene: TRBJ1-4
D gene: .
CDR3 protein: CASSQESGGYEKLFF
CDR3 DNA: TGTGCCAGCAGCCAAGAATCGGGGGGCTACGAAAAACTGTTTTTT

clone size: .
V gene: TRBV7-9
J gene: TRBJ2-3
D gene: .
CDR3 protein: CASSPRGGYFTDTQYF
CDR3 DNA: TGTGCCAGCAGCCCCCGTGGAGGGTATTTCACAGATACGCAGTATTTT

clone size: .
V gene: TRBV4-1
J gene: TRBJ2-2
D gene: .
CDR3 protein: CASSQETITLGGELFF
CDR3 DNA: TGCGCCAGCAGCCAAGAGACAATCACCCTCGGCGGGGAGCTGTTTTTT

clone size: .
V gene: TRBV4-2
J gene: TRBJ1-6
D gene: .
CDR3 protein: CASSQEQNNSPLHF
CDR3 DNA: TGTGCCAGCAGCCAAGAACAGAATAATTCACCCCTCCACTTT

clone size: once
V gene: TRBV2
J gene: TRBJ1-1
D gene: .
CDR3 protein: CASREQGTNTEAFF
CDR3 DNA: TGTGCCAGCAGAGAACAGGGCACGAACACTGAAGCTTTCTTT

clone size: .
V gene: TRBV25-1
J gene: TRBJ1-2
D gene: .
CDR3 protein: CASSHYYGYTF
CDR3 DNA: TGTGCCAGCAGCCACTACTATGGCTACACCTTC

clone size: few
V gene: TRBV11-3
J gene: TRBJ2-7
D gene: .
CDR3 protein: CASSLRGYEQYF
CDR3 DNA: TGTGCCAGCAGCTTAAGGGGCTACGAGCAGTACTTC

clone size: once
V gene: TRBV5-1
J gene: TRBJ2-5
D gene: .
CDR3 protein: CASSSAGQYQETQYF
CDR3 DNA: TGCGCCAGCAGCTCAGCCGGACAGTACCAAGAGACCCAGTACTTC

clone size: .
V gene: TRBV6-6
J gene: TRBJ1-6
D gene: TRBD1
CDR3 protein: CASSRDRGRSYNSPLHF
CDR3 DNA: TGTGCCAGCAGTCGGGACAGGGGGCGAAGTTATAATTCACCCCTCCACTTT

clone size: .
V gene: TRBV4-2
J gene: TRBJ2-3
D gene: .
CDR3 protein: CASSQDGGNTDTQYF
CDR3 DNA: TGTGCCAGCAGCCAAGATGGCGGAAACACAGATACGCAGTATTTT

clone size: .
V gene: TRBV28
J gene: TRBJ2-1
D gene: TRBD1
CDR3 protein: CASRGPGGSYNEQFF
CDR3 DNA: TGTGCCAGCAGGGGGCCAGGGGGCTCCTACAATGAGCAGTTCTTC

clone size: .
V gene: TRBV2
J gene: TRBJ2-3
D gene: TRBD2
CDR3 protein: CASSEDQTGTSGGKTTDTQYF
CDR3 DNA: TGTGCCAGCAGTGAAGACCAGACCGGGACTAGCGGGGGGAAGACCACAGATACGCAGTATTTT

clone size: .
V gene: TRBV28
J gene: TRBJ1-1
D gene: .
CDR3 protein: CASSLVLGQTNTEAFF
CDR3 DNA: TGTGCCAGCAGTTTAGTCCTAGGACAGACGAACACTGAAGCTTTCTTT

clone size: once
V gene: TRBV10-2
J gene: TRBJ1-1
D gene: .
CDR3 protein: CASRTSGGGTEAFF
CDR3 DNA: TGCGCCAGCAGGACGAGTGGGGGAGGCACTGAAGCTTTCTTT

clone size: .
V gene: TRBV6-6
J gene: TRBJ2-1
D gene: TRBD2
CDR3 protein: CASTPGASGAAEQFF
CDR3 DNA: TGTGCCAGCACCCCTGGGGCTAGCGGGGCGGCTGAGCAGTTCTTC

clone size: .
V gene: TRBV18
J gene: TRBJ1-1
D gene: .
CDR3 protein: CASSPPGLRYTEAFF
CDR3 DNA: TGTGCCAGCTCACCACCGGGACTGAGATACACTGAAGCTTTCTTT

clone size: .
V gene: TRBV12-2
J gene: TRBJ2-7
D gene: .
CDR3 protein: CASRLEAVSSEQYF
CDR3 DNA: TGTGCAAGTCGCTTAGAGGCAGTTAGCTCCGAGCAGTACTTC

clone size: .
V gene: TRBV27
J gene: TRBJ1-2
D gene: .
CDR3 protein: CASSLGGKGGGGYTF
CDR3 DNA: TGTGCCAGCAGTTTGGGGGGGAAAGGGGGAGGAGGCTACACCTTC

clone size: once
V gene: TRBV6-1
J gene: TRBJ1-5
D gene: TRBD1
CDR3 protein: CASSGARDRNNQPQHF
CDR3 DNA: TGTGCCAGCAGTGGTGCGCGGGACAGAAACAATCAGCCCCAGCATTTT

clone size: once
V gene: TRBV3-1/TRBV3-2
J gene: TRBJ1-6
D gene: .
CDR3 protein: CASSHGSPLHF
CDR3 DNA: TGTGCCAGCAGCCACGGGTCACCCCTCCACTTT